These T cell receptor beta chains were read from a single sample in a study of CD8 T cells in ankylosing spondylitis. TCRdb itself ran the 5' RACE reads through MiXCR, one entry per CDR3 protein. The data contain roughly 160,000 distinct CDR3 sequences, roughly 10% of them singletons. Sequencing was performed on blood, either unsorted or a sorted T cell fraction (not recorded which). These receptors were collected from a female donor with ankylosing spondylitis or in good health (not recorded which). The CDR3 runs from the conserved cysteine through the conserved F or W. D genes are given only for firm matches. Not all rows give a size; the values are once, few, many and, for expanded clones, a class.

>.|TRBV27|.|TRBJ2-7
TGTGCCAGCAAAAAATTGGGCAACAGAATTTACGAGCAGTACTTC
CASKKLGNRIYEQYF
>.|TRBV28|.|TRBJ2-7
TGTGCCAGCAGTTTCGTTGGGTGGTACGAGCAGTACTTC
CASSFVGWYEQYF
>.|TRBV5-1|.|TRBJ2-5
TGCGCCCCGGGGCGGGTGCACCATTTCGGTAATCGTGAAGGAGAGACCCAGTACTTC
CAPGRVHHFGNREGETQYF
>.|TRBV27|.|TRBJ2-7
TGTGCCACCAAGGTTCCTAGGGGCAGTGCCTACGAGCAGTACTTC
CATKVPRGSAYEQYF
>few|TRBV2|.|TRBJ2-5
TGTGCCAGCAGTGAAGAAGGAGGTCTGAGCTACCAAGAGACCCAGTACTTC
CASSEEGGLSYQETQYF
>.|TRBV7-2|.|TRBJ1-4
TGTGCCAGCAGCTTAGGAGCATGGACGGACGAAAAACTGTTTTTT
CASSLGAWTDEKLFF
>.|TRBV29-1|.|TRBJ2-1
TGCAGCGTTGAGCTCGACAGGGAGGTCTCCAATGAGCAGTTCTTC
CSVELDREVSNEQFF
>few|TRBV6-2/TRBV6-3|.|TRBJ1-2
TGTGCCAGCAGTTTTGCCCCGGGTCCTAACTATGGCTACACCTTC
CASSFAPGPNYGYTF
>.|TRBV4-3|.|TRBJ1-2
TGCGCCAGCAGCTCGGGGATCGGCTACACCTTC
CASSSGIGYTF
>.|TRBV2|TRBD2|TRBJ2-3
TGTGCCAGCAGTGAATGGCGGGAGAACACAGATACGCAGTATTTT
CASSEWRENTDTQYF
>many|TRBV4-1|.|TRBJ2-2
TGCGCCAGCAGCCAAGAGGACGGATCTAACACCGGGGAGCTGTTTTTT
CASSQEDGSNTGELFF
>.|TRBV7-3|.|TRBJ1-1
TGTGCCAGCAGCTTAAGCCCAGGGCCCAACACTGAAGCTTTCTTT
CASSLSPGPNTEAFF
>.|TRBV20-1|.|TRBJ2-7
TGCAGTGCTAGAGCTCCCCCAGCGTACGAGCAGTACTTC
CSARAPPAYEQYF
>few|TRBV12-3/TRBV12-4|.|TRBJ1-4
TGTGCCAGCAGTTTAGCTGAAAAACTGTTTTTT
CASSLAEKLFF
>few|TRBV4-1|.|TRBJ2-7
TGCGCCAGCAGCCAAGGAGGTAGTCCCGAGCAGTACTTC
CASSQGGSPEQYF
>few|TRBV12-2|.|TRBJ1-1
TGTGCAAGTCGACAGCCGGGACAGGGACATGAATGGAACACTGAAGCTTTCTTT
CASRQPGQGHEWNTEAFF